This T cell receptor beta chain was recorded in a study of shared clonotypes between healthy human individuals. Whole-study results and caveats: It was the non-shared clonotypes that had lower generation probabilities than clonotypes shared by all four donors.

Turning to this clone: Its antigen is unknown.

Method: immunoSEQ multiplex PCR; TCRdb's copy keeps in-frame clones and lacks some. The table lists fewer than 350,000 clones, around 86% of them singletons. Germline assignment: CDR1 SQVTM and CDR2 ANQGSEA. V lost 2 bases, J lost 2 bases, and 6 bases stayed unmatched. The CDR3 extends over 15 amino acids. Specimen: memory CD8+ T cells sorted from blood. Subset noted: CD45RO+ cells pooled with CCR7-negative TemRA cells. The rearrangement joins TRBV29-1 to TRBJ2-5; the match to TRBD1 covers 9 bases. This TCR derives from a man between 18 and 35 years old in good health. The CDR3 DNA follows: TGCAGCGTTGAATCACAGGGGGCACCACAAGAGACCCAGTACTTC. Protein product: CSVESQGAPQETQYF. Full variable domain (outside the CDR3, taken from reference TRBV29-1 and TRBJ2-5): SAVISQKPSRDICQRGTSLTIQCQVDSQVTMMFWYRQQPGQSLTLIATANQGSEATYESGFVIDKFPISRPNLTFSTLTVSNMSPEDSSIYLCSVESQGAPQETQYFGPGTRLLVL.